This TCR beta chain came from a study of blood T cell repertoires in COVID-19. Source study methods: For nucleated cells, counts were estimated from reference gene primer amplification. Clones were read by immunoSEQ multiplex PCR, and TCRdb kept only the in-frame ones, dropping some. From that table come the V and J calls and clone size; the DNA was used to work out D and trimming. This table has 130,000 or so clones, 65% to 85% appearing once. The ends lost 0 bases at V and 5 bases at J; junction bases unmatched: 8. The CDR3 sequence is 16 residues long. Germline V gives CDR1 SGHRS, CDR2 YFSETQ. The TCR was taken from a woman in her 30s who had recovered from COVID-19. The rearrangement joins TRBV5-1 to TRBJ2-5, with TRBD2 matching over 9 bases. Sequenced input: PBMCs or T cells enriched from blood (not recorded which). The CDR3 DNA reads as TGCGCCAGCAGCTTGGTGGCTAGCGGGATAGGTGAGACCCAGTACTTC. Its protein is CASSLVASGIGETQYF.